These 16 T cell receptor beta chains were all obtained from the same sample, sequenced in a study of CD8+ T cells in alopecia areata. Treatment given: oral pan-JAK inhibitor, 5-10 mg twice daily. Sequencing templates came from extracted RNA that was reverse transcribed into cDNA. The assay was immunoSEQ multiplex PCR, and TCRdb's table has in-frame clones only and misses some. The sample consists of more than 150,000 clones, under 60% of them appearing once. The sequences come from CD8+ T cells sorted from blood, collected at week 24, from a patient treated with tofacitinib. The origin of the receptors is a human donor with alopecia areata.

The chain is built from TRBV13 and TRBJ2-2; 10 bases map to TRBD1. J lost 3 bases, V lost 4 bases, and 2 bases had no gene match. Germline V gene sequence: CDR1 PRHDT, CDR2 FYEKMQ (reference sequence). The CDR3 consists of 15 residues. CDR3 sequence: CASSWGTGDTGELFF. Written as DNA, the CDR3 is TGTGCCAGCAGCTGGGGGACAGGGGACACCGGGGAGCTGTTTTTT.

The V and J genes are TRBV15 and TRBJ2-4; TRBD1 might be the D (7 bases). This CDR3 has 15 amino acids. The V gene lost 5 bases and the J gene lost 1 base, with 12 bases spanning the gap. Germline V CDR1 and CDR2: LNHNV, YYDKDF (reference sequence). CDR3 sequence: CATSGSGGAKNIQYF. CDR3 nucleotide sequence: TGTGCCACCAGCGGATCAGGGGGGGCCAAAAACATTCAGTACTTC.

The CDR3 reads CASSLGPGQPQHF. CDR3 bases: TGTGCCAGCAGCTTAGGCCCTGGGCAGCCCCAGCATTTT. The chain carries TRBV11-2 and TRBJ1-5; D is uncertain. Per the germline V gene, CDR1 is SGHAT and CDR2 is FQNNGV. This CDR3 region has 13 residues. Trimming removed 1 base at V and 7 bases at J, with 8 bases between.

This clone was found a few times. The chain is built from TRBV5-1 and TRBJ2-2; 13 bases agree with TRBD2. Germline V gene sequence: CDR1 SGHRS, CDR2 YFSETQ. The length of the CDR3 is 16 residues. The V and J ends lost 4 bases and 5 bases, in that order; junction bases with no gene match: 5. Here the CDR3 reads CASSGGLAGFTGELFF. Here the CDR3 DNA reads TGCGCCAGCAGCGGGGGACTAGCGGGATTTACCGGGGAGCTGTTTTTT.

This chain uses TRBV11-2 with TRBJ2-1, with 8 bases that match TRBD2. The V segment lost 5 bases and the J segment 9 bases; nucleotides outside the gene matches: 15. The CDR3 is 16 residues long. CDR1 is SGHAT and CDR2 is FQNNGV in the germline V gene. The CDR3 here is CASSTLARRGAGEQFF. As DNA, the CDR3 is TGTGCCAGCAGCACCCTGGCTAGGCGGGGGGCCGGTGAGCAGTTCTTC.

The rearrangement joins TRBV15 to TRBJ1-1; 9 bases align to TRBD1. V was clipped by 7 bases and J by 3 bases; unmatched bases: 6. This CDR3 has 14 amino acids. The germline V gene encodes CDR1 LNHNV and CDR2 YYDKDF (reference sequence). This chain's CDR3 is CATTSGQGHTEAFF. As DNA, the CDR3 is TGTGCCACCACCTCGGGACAGGGTCACACTGAAGCTTTCTTT.

This chain links TRBV30 with TRBJ2-7; D not certain. V dropped 1 base and J dropped 2 bases, with 6 bases sitting between them. This CDR3 is built from 12 residues. From germline, CDR1 is GTSNPN and CDR2 SVGIG (reference sequence). CDR3 amino acids: CAWSDGPYEQYF. CDR3 coding DNA: TGTGCCTGGAGTGATGGACCCTACGAGCAGTACTTC.

The V and J genes are TRBV7-9 and TRBJ2-7; perhaps TRBD1 as D (5 bases). Looked up from germline, CDR1 is SEHNR and CDR2 is FQNEAQ (reference sequence). V lost 1 base, J lost 3 bases, and 10 bases lay in between. This CDR3 contains 14 residues. The CDR3 spells CASSLVGPNYEQYF. CDR3 DNA sequence: TGTGCCAGCAGCTTAGTGGGGCCGAACTACGAGCAGTACTTC.

In its sample, this clone is medium-sized. This sequence joins TRBV7-6 and TRBJ1-2; tentatively, D is TRBD1 (5 bases). V was trimmed by 5 bases and J by 4 bases, leaving 17 bases between them. The CDR3 runs 15 residues. CDR1 SGHVS and CDR2 FNYEAQ come from the germline V gene. CDR3 protein: CASSPGTSPGYGYTF. The DNA for the CDR3 is TGTGCCAGCAGCCCTGGGACGTCCCCTGGCTATGGCTACACCTTC.

The chain has TRBV29-1 and TRBJ2-2; tentative D call: TRBD2 (5 bases). V lost 4 bases to trimming and J lost 4 bases, with 13 bases between them. The CDR3 length is 14 residues. Germline CDR1 reads SQVTM; CDR2 reads ANQGSEA. CDR3 nucleotides: TGCAGCGTTGTAGGAGGCCGGGGCACCGGGGAGCTGTTTTTT. Protein sequence: CSVVGGRGTGELFF.

The chain uses TRBV25-1 and TRBJ1-4; D not resolved. Trimming stripped 2 bases from V and 1 base from J, with 11 bases between. There are 16 residues in the CDR3. Germline CDR1 and CDR2: MGHDK and SYGVNS. The CDR3 loop reads CASSEIIGLTNEKLFF. In nucleotides, the CDR3 is TGTGCCAGCAGTGAAATCATCGGCCTAACTAATGAAAAACTGTTTTTT.

This clone was seen once. The sample has other DNA sequences that encode this CDR3 too. V and J are TRBV27 and TRBJ2-1; D is uncertain. From germline, CDR1 is MNHEY and CDR2 SMNVEV (reference sequence). Trimming took 2 bases from V and 0 from J, leaving 5 bases between them. The CDR3 is made up of 14 amino acids. The CDR3 protein is CASSLGGSYNEQFF. The CDR3 DNA is TGTGCCAGCAGTTTAGGCGGCTCCTACAATGAGCAGTTCTTC.

With regard to this clone: The sample contains more than one DNA sequence encoding this CDR3. The chain couples TRBV30 to TRBJ2-1; D is perhaps TRBD1 (6 bases). The germline gives CDR1 GTSNPN, CDR2 SVGIG (reference sequence). The germline V and J ends were trimmed by 2 bases and 7 bases, with 9 bases remaining between them. This CDR3 has 12 residues. The CDR3: CAWSPQGNEQFF. For the CDR3, the DNA is TGTGCCTGGAGTCCACAGGGAAATGAGCAGTTCTTC. Variable domain in full (rest from reference TRBV30 and TRBJ2-1): SQTIHQWPATLVQPVGSPLSLECTVEGTSNPNLYWYRQAAGRGLQLLFYSVGIGQISSEVPQNLSASRPQDRQFILSSKKLLLSDSGFYLCAWSPQGNEQFFGPGTRLTVL.

The chain recombines TRBV29-1 with TRBJ1-1; D is undetermined. The CDR3 totals 11 residues. The V gene lost 4 bases and the J gene lost 5 bases, with 8 bases spanning the gap. Germline CDR1 reads SQVTM; CDR2 reads ANQGSEA. The DNA of the CDR3 is TGCAGCGTTGCCCTGGGGACTGAAGCTTTCTTT. Translating it yields CSVALGTEAFF. Full variable domain (remainder filled in from reference TRBV29-1 and TRBJ1-1): SAVISQKPSRDICQRGTSLTIQCQVDSQVTMMFWYRQQPGQSLTLIATANQGSEATYESGFVIDKFPISRPNLTFSTLTVSNMSPEDSSIYLCSVALGTEAFFGQGTRLTVV.

The rearrangement uses TRBV5-1 and TRBJ2-3, with 7 bases identical to TRBD1. CDR1 is SGHRS, CDR2 YFSETQ, per germline. The CDR3 has 15 residues. V was clipped by 6 bases and J by 0 bases; unmatched bases: 7. CDR3 DNA: TGCGCCAGCATCCCTGGGACAGCGAGCACAGATACGCAGTATTTT. Its protein product is CASIPGTASTDTQYF.

This chain connects TRBV25-1 to TRBJ2-7, with D possibly matching TRBD1 (6 bases). Trimming pared 4 bases from V and 2 bases from J, leaving 24 bases between. The germline gives CDR1 MGHDK, CDR2 SYGVNS. The CDR3 totals 18 residues. The CDR3 region has the DNA TGTGCCAGCAGTGGCCGAGAATTAAAACCAGGGGATCCCTACGAGCAGTACTTC. Translation: CASSGRELKPGDPYEQYF.